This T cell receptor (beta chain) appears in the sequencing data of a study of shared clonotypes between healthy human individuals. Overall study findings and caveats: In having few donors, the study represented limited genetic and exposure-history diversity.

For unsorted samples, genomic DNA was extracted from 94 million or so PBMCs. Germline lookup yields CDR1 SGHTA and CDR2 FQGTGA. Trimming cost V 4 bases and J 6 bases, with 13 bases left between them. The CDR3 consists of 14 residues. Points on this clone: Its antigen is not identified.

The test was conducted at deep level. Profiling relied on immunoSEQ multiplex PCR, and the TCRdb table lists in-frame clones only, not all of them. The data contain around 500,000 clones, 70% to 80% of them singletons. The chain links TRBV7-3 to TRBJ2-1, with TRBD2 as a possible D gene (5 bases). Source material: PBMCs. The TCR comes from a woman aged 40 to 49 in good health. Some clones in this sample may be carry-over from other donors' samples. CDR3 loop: CASSSGNSANEQFF. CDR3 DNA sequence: TGTGCCAGCAGCTCCGGGAATAGTGCCAATGAGCAGTTCTTC.